This entry describes one T cell receptor (beta chain). This record comes from a study of blood T cell repertoires in COVID-19. Overall study: Sites in the United States, Italy and Spain provided acute and convalescent COVID-19 samples. The analysed material was cDNA or gDNA that came from T cells, B-cell-depleted T cells, or PBMCs.

Original analysis: Nucleated cell counts were estimated from reference gene primer amplification. Clones were sequenced by immunoSEQ multiplex PCR, and TCRdb holds only the in-frame ones, with some missing. V, J and clone size reflect that table, while D and trimming were determined from the DNA. The data hold over 200,000 clones, with 75% to 90% observed a single time. CDR3 length: 15 amino acids. The ends lost 2 bases at V and 8 bases at J; junction bases unmatched: 5. CDR1 and CDR2 (germline): SGHTA, FQGTGA. The specimen was peripheral blood. The rearrangement joins TRBV7-3 to TRBJ2-1; 11 nucleotides agree with TRBD2. The TCR was taken from a human donor in a cohort sampled during active COVID-19. The CDR3 sequence: CASSLLLAGGHEQFF. For the CDR3, the DNA is TGTGCCAGCAGCTTACTATTAGCGGGAGGGCATGAGCAGTTCTTC.